This entry describes one T cell receptor (beta chain). Its antigen remains unidentified. The protocol was immunoSEQ multiplex PCR, while the TCRdb copy is restricted to in-frame clones and leaves out a portion. The sample lists 30,000 or so clones, approximately 79% occurring once. Tumor samples were obtained before definitive surgery or chemotherapy. These data are taken from a study of high-grade serous ovarian cancer treatment subgroups. The overall study: Each sample yielded on average approximately 7,500 unique TCR beta rearrangements from 13,000 or so reads.

Findings and limits, study-wide: Same-patient tumor repertoires overlapped at about 0.11 to 0.8; different patients barely overlapped. Spatial context was lost because tumors were sequenced in bulk.

The V end lost 3 bases, the J end lost 6 bases, and 11 bases lay between the germline ends. The CDR3 length is 12 residues. Germline lookup yields CDR1 GTSNPN and CDR2 SVGIG (reference sequence). The origin of this receptor is a human donor with high-grade serous ovarian cancer. V gene TRBV30 combines with J gene TRBJ1-1; no definite D call. What was sequenced was tumor tissue. This CDR3 reads CAWRRGIAEAFF. Here the CDR3 DNA reads TGTGCCTGGAGGCGAGGGATCGCTGAAGCTTTCTTT.